The clone carrying this T cell receptor (beta chain) has just one count. Sequencing used immunoSEQ multiplex PCR; TCRdb keeps in-frame clones, though not all of them. Of 200,000 to 250,000 clones listed, approximately 85% are singletons. The data were taken from a study of blood T cell repertoires in COVID-19. Study in general: The United States, Italy and Spain were the sources of the acute and convalescent COVID-19 samples.

V lost 3 bases, J lost 0 bases, and 6 bases lay in between. Per the germline V gene, CDR1 is KGHSH and CDR2 is LQKENI. The CDR3 runs 13 residues. Material for sequencing was peripheral blood. This chain connects TRBV18 to TRBJ2-7; D ambiguous. The clonotype was recovered from a woman in her seventies with COVID-19, enrolled during active disease. CDR3 nucleotides: TGTGCCAGCTCACCTGAGGTCTCCTACGAGCAGTACTTC. It is translated as CASSPEVSYEQYF.